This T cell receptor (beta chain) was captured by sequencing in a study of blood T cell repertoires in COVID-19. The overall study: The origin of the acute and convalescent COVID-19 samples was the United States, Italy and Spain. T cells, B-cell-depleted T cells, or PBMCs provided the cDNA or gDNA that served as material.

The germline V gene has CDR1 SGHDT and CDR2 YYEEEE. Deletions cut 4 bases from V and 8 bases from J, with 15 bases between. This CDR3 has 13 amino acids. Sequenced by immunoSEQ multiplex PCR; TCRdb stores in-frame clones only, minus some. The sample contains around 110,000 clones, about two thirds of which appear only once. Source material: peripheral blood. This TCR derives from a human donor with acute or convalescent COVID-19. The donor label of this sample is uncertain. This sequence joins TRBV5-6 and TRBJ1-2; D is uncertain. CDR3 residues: CASSPVGVYGYTF. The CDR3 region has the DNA TGTGCCAGCAGCCCCGTAGGAGTGTACGGCTACACCTTC.